A single sample is the source of the 5 T cell receptor beta chains below, sequenced in a study of vaccination and CD4 T cells after COVID-19. Treatment here: approximately nine-day PBMC culture with coronavirus spike peptide pools or control peptides (ViraFEST assay). The Oncomine TCR Beta short-read assay sequenced DNA from cultured CD4+ T cells. A single record per CDR3 protein comes from TCRdb applying MiXCR to the PCR reads. The data show some 9,300 distinct CDR3 sequences, about three quarters seen once. Their specific antigens are unknown. The sequencing sample was made of CD4+ T cells from blood, cultured in vitro. These receptors were obtained from a human donor who had recovered from COVID-19.

A remark on this clonotype: Compared with germline, one end of the junction differs, possibly owing to a read error. The gene calls are TRBV6-1 and TRBJ1-6; no clear D gene. The CDR3 is made up of 15 amino acids. The germline V gene has CDR1 MNHNS and CDR2 SASEGT. The CDR3 reads CASSERSSYNSPPHF. As DNA, the CDR3 is TGTGCCAGCAGTGAGAGAAGCTCCTATAATTCACCCCCCCACTTT.

A single count supports this clonotype. The V gene is TRBV29-1, the J gene TRBJ1-5; 10 nucleotides align to TRBD1. The ends lost 5 bases at V and 4 bases at J; junction bases unmatched: 2. This CDR3 comprises 13 residues. In germline, CDR1 is SQVTM, CDR2 ANQGSEA. The CDR3 is CSVRTGGNQPQHF. The CDR3 DNA is TGCAGCGTTCGGACAGGGGGGAATCAGCCCCAGCATTTT.

This chain joins TRBV7-8 and TRBJ1-6; tentatively, D is TRBD1 (5 bases). Trimming cost V 1 base and J 13 bases, with 11 bases left between them. The CDR3 contains 13 residues. The germline gives CDR1 SGHVS, CDR2 FQNEAQ. CDR3 sequence (DNA): TGTGCCAGCAGCTTAGATGCGGGGCGGCCCCTCCACTTT. It translates to CASSLDAGRPLHF.

The chain carries TRBV27 and TRBJ1-1; a weak D match, TRBD1 (5 bases). This CDR3 has 13 residues. The germline V gene encodes CDR1 MNHEY and CDR2 SMNVEV (reference sequence). The V gene lost 4 bases and the J gene lost 3 bases, with 9 bases spanning the gap. The CDR3 loop is CASSSDRYTEAFF. DNA of the CDR3: TGTGCCAGCAGTTCAGACAGATACACTGAAGCTTTCTTT.

V usage is TRBV15 and J usage is TRBJ2-2; TRBD2 aligns across 11 bases. The V and J ends lost 3 bases and 7 bases, in that order; junction bases with no gene match: 1. In germline, CDR1 is LNHNV, CDR2 YYDKDF (reference sequence). This CDR3 spans 14 amino acids. CDR3 coding DNA: TGTGCCACCAGCAGGGGGACTAGCGGCGGGGAGCTGTTTTTT. Its translation is CATSRGTSGGELFF.